The 22 T cell receptor beta chains below all came from one sample that was sequenced in a study of Graves' ophthalmopathy and Graves' hyperthyroidism. RNA transcripts were the template, and TCR beta CDR3 regions were amplified from them. Investigators did first-round RT-PCR with HTBI primers, then second-round multiplex PCR. TCRdb fed the multiplex PCR reads into MiXCR, producing one record per CDR3 protein. The profile shows hundreds of thousands of distinct CDR3 sequences, roughly 21% of them singletons. The material sequenced was peripheral blood. The receptors stem from a woman between 18 and 29 years old with stable Graves' hyperthyroidism.

The sample holds many counts of this clonotype. This chain links TRBV20-1 with TRBJ1-4, with TRBD1 matching over 9 bases. V lost 1 base, J lost 5 bases, and 2 bases stayed unmatched. The CDR3 covers 14 residues. The germline gives CDR1 DFQATT, CDR2 SNEGSKA (reference sequence). CDR3 region: CSARVGTGNEKLFF. For the CDR3, the DNA is TGCAGTGCTAGAGTTGGGACAGGGAATGAAAAACTGTTTTTT.

In its sample, this clonotype was seen a few times. V gene TRBV2 combines with J gene TRBJ2-1; perhaps D is TRBD1 or TRBD2 (5 bases each). Germline V gene sequence: CDR1 SNHLY, CDR2 FYNNEI. This CDR3 is 15 amino acids long. V lost 2 bases, J lost 7 bases, and 15 bases lay in between. CDR3 nucleotides: TGTGCCAGCAGTGAAAGGGGCGGGTTGATGAATGAGCAGTTCTTC. It encodes CASSERGGLMNEQFF.

This clonotype occurred many times. The V gene is TRBV12-3 or TRBV12-4, the J gene TRBJ2-5, with D hard to call. V was pared by 2 bases and J by 0 bases, with 4 bases between. This CDR3 has 13 residues. This CDR3 reads CASSLLDQETQYF. DNA of the CDR3: TGTGCCAGCAGTTTACTAGACCAAGAGACCCAGTACTTC.

This clonotype has a count of ten or more. This chain uses TRBV28 with TRBJ2-1; D gene uncertain. Germline lookup yields CDR1 MDHEN and CDR2 SYDVKM. This CDR3 is 13 amino acids long. V was clipped by 3 bases and J by 4 bases, with 7 bases between them. CDR3 region: CASSLVQYNEQFF. CDR3 nucleotides: TGTGCCAGCAGTTTGGTACAGTACAATGAGCAGTTCTTC.

This clonotype was recorded many times. CDR3 coding DNA: TGTGCCAGCAGCAGGACTAGCGGGAGGACTACCTACGAGCAGTACTTC. It specifies CASSRTSGRTTYEQYF. This sequence joins TRBV7-8 and TRBJ2-7; TRBD2 matches at 14 bases. The junction had 5 bases not matched to a gene; V was cut back by 5 bases and J by 2 bases. Germline V gene lookup returns CDR1 SGHVS and CDR2 FQNEAQ. This CDR3 spans 16 amino acids.

At least ten counts were recorded for this clonotype. The chain employs TRBV6-1 and TRBJ2-5; D unresolved. CDR1 and CDR2 from the germline V gene are MNHNS and SASEGT. CDR3 length: 13 amino acids. V was shortened by 0 bases and J by 5 bases, with 7 bases between the two germline ends. CDR3 loop: CASSEAGRETQYF. The CDR3 coding sequence is TGTGCCAGCAGTGAAGCGGGAAGGGAGACCCAGTACTTC.

The chain recombines TRBV28 with TRBJ1-1; TRBD1 agrees at 9 bases. This CDR3 has 18 amino acids. Germline CDR1 and CDR2: MDHEN and SYDVKM. Losses at the gene ends were 9 bases for V and 5 bases for J; bases not matched to a gene: 22. In DNA form, the CDR3 reads TGTGCCAGTTCCGCCGTCACCTTCTCGGGACAGGGCGGAACTGAAGCTTTCTTT. Amino acid sequence: CASSAVTFSGQGGTEAFF.

This clonotype came up many times. The V gene is TRBV11-2, the J gene TRBJ2-3, with D maybe TRBD1 (5 bases). This CDR3 has 17 residues. Germline V CDR1 and CDR2: SGHAT, FQNNGV. Trimming cost V 5 bases and J 0 bases, with 18 bases left between them. The CDR3 protein is CASSGQGLFTSTDTQYF. The CDR3 bases are TGTGCCAGCAGCGGACAAGGGTTGTTCACTAGCACAGATACGCAGTATTTT.

This clonotype was counted ten times or more. J is TRBJ2-2 and V is TRBV7-3; 9 bases agree with TRBD2. The germline V gene has CDR1 SGHTA and CDR2 FQGTGA. V lost 2 bases to trimming and J lost 2 bases; unmatched junction nucleotides: 3. The CDR3 covers 16 residues. The CDR3 sequence: CASSLGGLANTGELFF. DNA for the CDR3: TGTGCCAGCAGCTTAGGGGGACTAGCAAACACCGGGGAGCTGTTTTTT.

This clonotype showed up just a few times. The junction shows a germline mismatch at one end, possibly a read error. V usage is TRBV25-1 and J usage is TRBJ2-1; the D is unclear. The CDR3 has 14 amino acids. Germline loops: CDR1 MGHDK, CDR2 SYGVNS. CDR3 region: CASSDPNPVNEKFF. The DNA for the CDR3 is TGTGCCAGCAGTGACCCAAATCCCGTCAATGAGAAGTTCTTC.

This clonotype was seen at least ten times. This chain uses TRBV7-8 with TRBJ1-5; D is unclear. Trimming removed 1 base at V and 1 base at J, with 11 bases between. The CDR3 covers 16 residues. Germline-derived CDR1 and CDR2 are SGHVS and FQNEAQ. This chain's CDR3 is CASSLVSRASNQPQHF. In nucleotides, the CDR3 is TGTGCCAGCAGCTTAGTCTCGAGGGCAAGCAATCAGCCCCAGCATTTT.

This clonotype has only a few counts. The chain links TRBV28 to TRBJ1-1; D is ambiguous. The CDR3 is 12 residues long. Trimming cost V 6 bases and J 4 bases, with 9 bases left between them. Germline V gene sequence: CDR1 MDHEN, CDR2 SYDVKM. CDR3 protein: CASSVYSTEAFF. The CDR3 DNA reads TGTGCCAGCAGCGTTTATAGCACTGAAGCTTTCTTT.

Many counts were recorded for this clonotype. The V gene is TRBV6-2 or TRBV6-3, the J gene TRBJ1-1; a possible D gene is TRBD1 (6 bases). The CDR3 has 19 amino acids. Trimming shortened V by 0 bases and J by 4 bases, and 24 bases separated the two germline ends. Germline values: CDR1 MNHEY, CDR2 SVGEGT. The CDR3 nucleotides are TGTGCCAGCAGTTACTCCATCCACGAGGGGGTGGGATGGGGCACTGAAGCTTTCTTT. The encoded protein is CASSYSIHEGVGWGTEAFF.

This clonotype was counted many times. This chain joins TRBV15 and TRBJ2-2; TRBD1 matches 10 bases. J lost 5 bases, V lost 6 bases, and 6 bases had no gene match. This CDR3 has 15 residues. Germline V gives CDR1 LNHNV, CDR2 YYDKDF (reference sequence). The CDR3 sequence: CATRDGQGDTGELFF. The CDR3 nucleotides read TGTGCCACCAGGGACGGACAGGGGGATACCGGGGAGCTGTTTTTT.

Only a few counts were recorded for this clonotype. The J gene is TRBJ2-2, the V gene TRBV6-1, with 8 bases aligning to TRBD1. CDR1 is MNHNS and CDR2 is SASEGT in the germline V gene. The CDR3 covers 15 residues. The V gene end was trimmed by 4 bases and the J gene end by 3 bases; junction bases not matched to a gene: 4. The CDR3, as DNA: TGTGCCAGCAGTGGGGGACAGGACCACACCGGGGAGCTGTTTTTT. It is translated as CASSGGQDHTGELFF.

The rearrangement joins TRBV12-3 or TRBV12-4 to TRBJ2-5; D is possibly TRBD2 (5 bases). V lost 5 bases, J lost 2 bases, and 12 bases lay in between. The CDR3 spans 14 residues. Here the CDR3 reads CASSAGSSQETQYF. The CDR3 coding sequence is TGTGCCAGCAGTGCGGGTTCGTCACAAGAGACCCAGTACTTC.

The sample holds many counts of this clonotype. This rearrangement joins TRBV6-2 or TRBV6-3 to TRBJ1-2, with 7 positions matching TRBD1. V lost 7 bases, J lost 6 bases, and 11 bases stayed unmatched. The CDR3 loop spans 14 amino acids. Germline V gene lookup returns CDR1 MNHEY and CDR2 SVGEGT. The CDR3 DNA is TGTGCCAGCAATGGTGGGGGACAGAGGAATGGCTACACCTTC. This gives the protein CASNGGGQRNGYTF.

This clonotype occurred a few times. This sequence joins TRBV28 and TRBJ1-6; the D gene is possibly TRBD1 (6 bases). Trimming took off 5 bases at V and 7 bases at J, with 15 bases between the two ends. CDR1 and CDR2 (germline): MDHEN, SYDVKM. The CDR3 has 15 residues. CDR3 coding DNA: TGTGCCAGCAGTCTGCGGGTAGGGGGGAATTCACCCCTCCACTTT. Protein: CASSLRVGGNSPLHF.

In regard to this clonotype: A junction end diverges from the germline sequence, so it may reflect a read error. Here the CDR3 DNA reads TGTGCCAGCAGTTTTCTGAGCGGGTCCTTCGAGCAGTACTTC. Amino acids: CASSFLSGSFEQYF. J is TRBJ2-7 and V is TRBV28, with a weak D call TRBD2 (6 bases). The CDR3 is 14 amino acids. Germline CDR1 is MDHEN and CDR2 is SYDVKM.

V is TRBV6-5 and J is TRBJ1-1; D uncertain. This CDR3 comprises 15 residues. The V and J ends lost 2 bases and 0 bases respectively, with 10 bases between them. The germline V gene encodes CDR1 MNHEY and CDR2 SVGAGI. The CDR3 region is CASSYQGNMNTEAFF. In nucleotides, the CDR3 is TGTGCCAGCAGTTACCAAGGGAACATGAACACTGAAGCTTTCTTT.

Of note for this clonotype: A much more abundant neighbour one base away suggests this may be a read error. The chain recombines TRBV7-9 with TRBJ2-5; TRBD2 matches at 7 bases. The CDR3 contains 15 residues. J gave up 5 bases and V 10 bases, and 16 bases lay outside the gene matches. Germline V gene sequence: CDR1 SEHNR, CDR2 FQNEAQ (reference sequence). The CDR3 spells CAIRSQASGWETQYF. CDR3 bases: TGTGCCATCAGATCCCAGGCTAGCGGATGGGAGACCCAGTACTTC.

This clonotype was counted a few times. The genes are TRBV10-1 and TRBJ2-1; 11 bases map to TRBD2. The CDR3 has 15 amino acids. CDR1 is WNHNN and CDR2 is SYGVQD in the germline V gene (reference sequence). V shed 4 bases, J shed 8 bases, and the junction held 7 bases outside the gene matches. The CDR3 coding sequence is TGCGCCAGCAGTGGGTTAGCGGGAGGGCAGGATGAGCAGTTCTTC. It translates to CASSGLAGGQDEQFF.